This passage covers 10 T cell receptor beta chains from one sample sequenced in a study of beta chain features in type 1 diabetes. These receptors lack a known antigen. TCRB transcripts that were expressed got sequenced, as all of the isolated RNA had been reverse transcribed. Clones were read by immunoSEQ multiplex PCR, and TCRdb kept only the in-frame ones, dropping some. The repertoire holds over 600,000 clones, with roughly an eighth as singletons. Overall study results and limits: Among all four CD4+ subsets, Type 1 diabetes patients had TCRB CDR3s that were moderately but significantly shorter.

The specimen sequenced was naive CD4+ T cells from blood. The receptors come from a man between 25 and 39 years old with type 1 diabetes.

V is TRBV7-2 and J is TRBJ2-5, with 7 bases identical to TRBD1. The CDR3 is 15 residues long. V lost 5 bases, J lost 5 bases, and 11 bases stayed unmatched. Germline CDR1 reads SGHTA; CDR2 reads FQGNSA. The CDR3 spells CASSIYRGWEETQYF. The CDR3 coding sequence is TGTGCCAGCAGCATCTACAGGGGTTGGGAGGAGACCCAGTACTTC.

The rearrangement joins TRBV30 to TRBJ2-1; 9 bases are a match to TRBD2. V lost 0 bases, J lost 6 bases, and 6 bases stayed unmatched. Germline V CDR1 and CDR2: GTSNPN, SVGIG (reference sequence). The CDR3 runs 15 residues. CDR3 sequence reads: CAWSVELAGFNEQFF. As DNA, the CDR3 is TGTGCCTGGAGTGTAGAGCTAGCGGGATTCAATGAGCAGTTCTTC.

This clone was observed a few times. The genes are TRBV10-3 and TRBJ2-3; no clear D gene. Germline V gene lookup returns CDR1 ENHRY and CDR2 SYGVKD. Deletions cut 7 bases from V and 0 bases from J, with 17 bases between. The CDR3 covers 16 residues. CDR3 nucleotide sequence: TGTGCCATCACCCGAGGCGTGGATACTAGCACAGATACGCAGTATTTT. Translation gives CAITRGVDTSTDTQYF.

This clone was detected only a few times. CDR3 loop: CAWSEIFGNQPQHF. CDR3 nucleotide sequence: TGTGCCTGGAGTGAGATATTCGGGAATCAGCCCCAGCATTTT. The rearrangement uses TRBV30 and TRBJ1-5; D is undetermined. V was clipped by 1 base and J by 4 bases, with 11 bases between them. The V gene's germline CDR1 is GTSNPN and CDR2 SVGIG (reference sequence). CDR3 length: 14 amino acids.

The chain uses TRBV7-6 and TRBJ1-4; 10 bases match TRBD1. This CDR3 comprises 15 residues. V trimming: 4 bases; J trimming: 6 bases; junction bases outside the gene matches: 5. CDR1 SGHVS and CDR2 FNYEAQ come from the germline V gene. Written as DNA, the CDR3 is TGTGCCAGCAGCTCACCGGGACAGGGGCATGAAAAACTGTTTTTT. It specifies CASSSPGQGHEKLFF. The whole variable domain, remainder taken from reference TRBV7-6 and TRBJ1-4, is GAGVSQSPRYKVTKRGQDVALRCDPISGHVSLYWYRQALGQGPEFLTYFNYEAQQDKSGLPNDRFSAERPEGSISTLTIQRTEQRDSAMYRCASSSPGQGHEKLFFGSGTQLSVL.

CDR3 sequence: CASSPGDETQYF. The CDR3 DNA sequence: TGTGCCAGCAGCCCCGGGGACGAGACCCAGTACTTC. The chain has TRBV5-4 and TRBJ2-5; the D gene could be TRBD1 or TRBD2 (5 bases each). CDR1 and CDR2 from the germline V gene are SGHNT and YYREEE (reference sequence). CDR3 length: 12 residues. The V and J ends lost 4 bases and 5 bases respectively, with 9 bases between them.

The chain carries TRBV9 and TRBJ2-5; 10 nucleotides match TRBD1. The germline V gene encodes CDR1 SGDLS and CDR2 YYNGEE. The CDR3 runs to 16 residues. V gave up 2 bases and J gave up 3 bases; unmatched junction bases: 7. The CDR3 nucleotides are TGTGCCAGCAGCGTTGGGACAGGGGACGTTAAAGAGACCCAGTACTTC. This encodes CASSVGTGDVKETQYF.

The rearrangement uses TRBV19 and TRBJ2-5; D is unclear. The V gene lost 0 bases and the J gene lost 5 bases, with 10 bases spanning the gap. Germline V gives CDR1 LNHDA, CDR2 SQIVND (reference sequence). This CDR3 spans 14 amino acids. The CDR3 region is CASSIEEWAETQYF. The CDR3 DNA follows: TGTGCCAGTAGTATAGAAGAGTGGGCCGAGACCCAGTACTTC.

The chain is built from TRBV5-1 and TRBJ2-2, with a possible D match to TRBD2 (6 bases). V was trimmed by 2 bases and J by 0 bases, leaving 11 bases between them. Germline CDR1 reads SGHRS; CDR2 reads YFSETQ. The CDR3 loop spans 16 amino acids. The CDR3 is CASSLTGRTNTGELFF. CDR3 DNA sequence: TGCGCCAGCAGCTTAACCGGGAGAACGAACACCGGGGAGCTGTTTTTT.

J is TRBJ1-2 and V is TRBV28, with unresolved D. The germline V and J ends were trimmed by 5 bases and 8 bases, with 15 bases remaining between them. CDR1 is MDHEN and CDR2 is SYDVKM in the germline V gene. This CDR3 spans 13 amino acids. This CDR3 is CASSPGSPGGYTF. CDR3 in DNA: TGTGCCAGCAGTCCGGGCTCCCCGGGGGGCTACACCTTC.